The 24 T cell receptor beta chains below come from one sample, sequenced in a study of cytomegalovirus exposure and HLA in healthy donors (dated by TCRdb to 2016 to 2017). Libraries were constructed by the immunoSEQ multiplex PCR assay. The table comes from immuneACCESS by way of TCRdb, which keeps in-frame sequences with V and J called. Part of the clones is missing from these tables; in studies checked, under half for an unresolved V gene and the rest for unknown reasons. The table for this sample lists 59,000 or so clones; roughly 89% of them were counted only once. Around 16% of the sample goes to the ten largest clones. The sample was PBMCs. The receptor set was obtained from a woman under 30 in good health and CMV-seronegative.

The chain combines TRBV13 with TRBJ1-1; 8 bases are a match to TRBD1. The CDR3 contains 15 residues. J was trimmed by 4 bases and V by 5 bases; bases with no gene match: 9. Germline V gene data show CDR1 as PRHDT and CDR2 as FYEKMQ (reference sequence). DNA for the CDR3: TGTGCCAGCAGCCCGGACCTACAGGGGGGCACTGAAGCTTTCTTT. Its protein is CASSPDLQGGTEAFF.

The chain combines TRBV19 with TRBJ1-1; 8 bases fit TRBD1. CDR1 LNHDA and CDR2 SQIVND come from the germline V gene (reference sequence). With 0 bases clipped from V and 8 bases from J, the junction kept 2 bases outside the gene matches. The CDR3 is 13 amino acids. The CDR3 DNA reads TGTGCCAGTAGTATAGATCGGACAGGGGAAGCTTTCTTT. Translated, it gives CASSIDRTGEAFF.

The chain is built from TRBV5-1 and TRBJ2-6; 7 bases are a match to TRBD2. This CDR3 comprises 15 residues. V was pared by 3 bases and J by 1 base, with 1 base of the junction left unmatched. Germline V lookup: CDR1 SGHRS, CDR2 YFSETQ. Here the CDR3 reads CASSWGGSGANVLTF. The CDR3 DNA reads as TGCGCCAGCAGCTGGGGGGGTTCTGGGGCCAACGTCCTGACTTTC.

This clone was seen a handful of times. V usage is TRBV19 and J usage is TRBJ1-5; tentative D call: TRBD1 (5 bases). Trimming took 5 bases from V and 1 from J, leaving 12 bases between them. This CDR3 has 15 amino acids. Per the germline V gene, CDR1 is LNHDA and CDR2 is SQIVND (reference sequence). The CDR3 spells CASSPRRGSNQPQHF. CDR3 bases: TGTGCCAGTAGTCCGCGGAGGGGAAGCAATCAGCCCCAGCATTTT.

As DNA, the CDR3 is TGCGCCAGCAGCCAAGATCTGGGACAGGGGGCCGGGGAGCTGTTTTTT. This gives the protein CASSQDLGQGAGELFF. V gene TRBV4-3 combines with J gene TRBJ2-2; 11 nucleotides line up with TRBD1. The CDR3 length is 16 residues. Germline values: CDR1 LGHNA, CDR2 YSLEER. The trim removed 0 bases at V and 6 bases at J, leaving 3 bases unmatched.

The gene calls are TRBV4-1 and TRBJ1-1; D call uncertain. This CDR3 spans 15 amino acids. V was trimmed by 0 bases and J by 4 bases, leaving 12 bases between them. Germline V gene sequence: CDR1 MGHRA, CDR2 YSYEKL. The CDR3 DNA follows: TGCGCCAGCAGCCAAGAACCGGGTAAATCCACTGAAGCTTTCTTT. Amino acid sequence: CASSQEPGKSTEAFF.

The chain couples TRBV19 to TRBJ2-1, with a possible D match to TRBD2 (6 bases). The CDR3 covers 15 residues. CDR1 and CDR2 (germline): LNHDA, SQIVND (reference sequence). V gave up 2 bases and J gave up 4 bases, with 12 bases separating them. DNA of the CDR3: TGTGCCAGTAGTATACTAAGCGGGCCTTACAATGAGCAGTTCTTC. This sequence encodes CASSILSGPYNEQFF.

The J gene is TRBJ1-4, the V gene TRBV7-9, with 7 bases identical to TRBD1. CDR3 size: 14 residues. Germline V CDR1 and CDR2: SEHNR, FQNEAQ (reference sequence). J gave up 8 bases and V 5 bases, and 8 bases lay outside the gene matches. The CDR3 here is CASSLTGTEEKLFF. DNA for the CDR3: TGTGCCAGCAGCCTGACAGGGACGGAGGAAAAACTGTTTTTT.

The chain recombines TRBV4-3 with TRBJ2-1; 10 bases fit TRBD2. Germline V gene sequence: CDR1 LGHNA, CDR2 YSLEER. With V trimmed by 0 bases and J by 8 bases, 10 bases remained unmatched. This CDR3 is 17 amino acids long. The CDR3 here is CASSQEPIAGGGDEQFF. CDR3 in DNA: TGCGCCAGCAGCCAAGAACCGATAGCGGGAGGTGGGGATGAGCAGTTCTTC.

The CDR3 loop is CASSESRLAGGTDTQYF. DNA of the CDR3: TGTGCCAGCAGTGAATCTAGACTAGCGGGGGGCACAGATACGCAGTATTTT. The genes are TRBV2 and TRBJ2-3, with 12 positions matching TRBD2. The CDR3 is made up of 17 amino acids. The germline V gene encodes CDR1 SNHLY and CDR2 FYNNEI. J was trimmed by 1 base and V by 2 bases; bases with no gene match: 4.

This rearrangement joins TRBV2 to TRBJ1-2, with 9 bases lining up with TRBD1. The CDR3 length is 16 residues. The V and J ends lost 2 bases and 6 bases, in that order; junction bases with no gene match: 10. Germline V gene data show CDR1 as SNHLY and CDR2 as FYNNEI. The chain's CDR3 is CASSERVGQGRNGYTF. CDR3 coding DNA: TGTGCCAGCAGTGAAAGGGTCGGACAGGGGCGCAATGGCTACACCTTC. The whole variable domain, filled in from reference TRBV2 and TRBJ1-2, reads EPEVTQTPSHQVTQMGQEVILRCVPISNHLYFYWYRQILGQKVEFLVSFYNNEISEKSEIFDDQFSVERPDGSNFTLKIRSTKLEDSAMYFCASSERVGQGRNGYTFGSGTRLTVV.

The chain is built from TRBV19 and TRBJ2-2; perhaps TRBD2 as D (5 bases). There are 16 residues in the CDR3. V lost 7 bases and J 7 bases, leaving 22 bases between the germline ends. The germline V gene encodes CDR1 LNHDA and CDR2 SQIVND (reference sequence). CDR3 loop: CASTETGSASGGELFF. The DNA for the CDR3 is TGTGCCAGTACAGAAACCGGCAGCGCCAGCGGCGGGGAGCTGTTTTTT.

The chain has TRBV25-1 and TRBJ1-4; a possible D gene is TRBD1 (6 bases). Germline V CDR1 and CDR2: MGHDK, SYGVNS. The CDR3 covers 14 residues. Between the trimmed V and J ends, which lost 1 base and 8 bases, there was a span of 11 bases. This CDR3 is CASSELRGKEKLFF. As DNA, the CDR3 is TGTGCCAGCAGTGAATTGAGGGGGAAGGAAAAACTGTTTTTT. The entire variable domain, with the rest obtained from reference TRBV25-1 and TRBJ1-4, is as follows: EADIYQTPRYLVIGTGKKITLECSQTMGHDKMYWYQQDPGMELHLIHYSYGVNSTEKGDLSSESTVSRIRTEHFPLTLESARPSHTSQYLCASSELRGKEKLFFGSGTQLSVL.

The genes are TRBV19 and TRBJ2-3, with TRBD1 matching over 9 bases. CDR1 and CDR2 from the germline V gene are LNHDA and SQIVND (reference sequence). V gave up 5 bases and J gave up 1 base; unmatched junction bases: 7. The CDR3 runs 16 residues. The DNA of the CDR3 is TGTGCCAGTAGTCCCCACAGGGGGCAGGGCACAGATACGCAGTATTTT. Translation: CASSPHRGQGTDTQYF.

The chain joins TRBV7-2 to TRBJ2-5; the match to TRBD2 covers 7 bases. This CDR3 comprises 13 residues. CDR1 and CDR2 from the germline V gene are SGHTA and FQGNSA. With V trimmed by 5 bases and J by 1 base, 1 base remained unmatched. This CDR3 reads CASSRLAQETQYF. DNA of the CDR3: TGTGCCAGCAGCCGACTAGCCCAAGAGACCCAGTACTTC. The full variable domain, in which reference TRBV7-2 and TRBJ2-5 provide the parts outside the CDR3, is GAGVSQSPSNKVTEKGKDVELRCDPISGHTALYWYRQSLGQGLEFLIYFQGNSAPDKSGLPSDRFSAERTGGSVSTLTIQRTQQEDSAVYLCASSRLAQETQYFGPGTRLLVL.

The chain couples TRBV18 to TRBJ1-2; 7 bases align to TRBD1. Trimming cost V 3 bases and J 8 bases; bases outside gene matches: 9. Germline CDR1 reads KGHSH; CDR2 reads LQKENI. The length of the CDR3 is 14 residues. The CDR3: CASSPRDSKAGYTF. In nucleotides, the CDR3 is TGTGCCAGCTCACCCCGGGACAGCAAAGCCGGCTACACCTTC.

The CDR3 region has the DNA TGTGCCAGCAGCCAAGAGGAGGCAGGGGGCAACAATGAGCAGTTCTTC. It codes for CASSQEEAGGNNEQFF. V usage is TRBV4-2 and J usage is TRBJ2-1; 8 positions agree with TRBD1. The length of the CDR3 is 16 residues. V lost 0 bases and J lost 5; bases outside the gene matches: 6. Germline V lookup: CDR1 LGHNA, CDR2 YNFKEQ.

The rearrangement links TRBV7-3 to TRBJ2-5, with 8 bases aligning to TRBD2. The CDR3 consists of 15 residues. The junction had 8 bases not matched to a gene; V was cut back by 3 bases and J by 5 bases. CDR1 is SGHTA, CDR2 FQGTGA, per germline. The CDR3 DNA sequence: TGTGCCAGCAGCTTCATGGGACTAGATGCGGAGACCCAGTACTTC. Amino acids: CASSFMGLDAETQYF. Using reference TRBV7-3 and TRBJ2-5 for the parts outside the CDR3, the full variable domain is GAGVSQTPSNKVTEKGKYVELRCDPISGHTALYWYRQSLGQGPEFLIYFQGTGAADDSGLPNDRFFAVRPEGSVSTLKIQRTERGDSAVYLCASSFMGLDAETQYFGPGTRLLVL.

This chain connects TRBV29-1 to TRBJ1-2, with D perhaps matching TRBD1 (6 bases). V shed 3 bases and J shed 3 bases, with 20 bases lying between them. The germline CDR1 and CDR2 sequences are SQVTM and ANQGSEA. The CDR3 runs to 16 residues. DNA of the CDR3: TGCAGCGTTGATCGGGCAGGGGCTAGTCTCGACTATGGCTACACCTTC. This codes for CSVDRAGASLDYGYTF.

This clone was counted many times. The chain is built from TRBV27 and TRBJ2-1; 11 bases agree with TRBD2. This CDR3 has 15 residues. Unmatched junction bases numbered 5, after V lost 5 bases and J lost 5 bases. The germline CDR1 and CDR2 sequences are MNHEY and SMNVEV (reference sequence). CDR3 in DNA: TGTGCCAGCAGTCCAGGGACTAGCGGTCACAATGAGCAGTTCTTC. Its protein is CASSPGTSGHNEQFF.

This chain joins TRBV28 and TRBJ2-1; 11 bases are shared with TRBD2. Germline CDR1 MDHEN, CDR2 SYDVKM. CDR3 length: 18 amino acids. V was clipped by 5 bases and J by 5 bases; unmatched bases: 14. CDR3 nucleotide sequence: TGTGCCAGCAGTCTACTAGCGGGAGAATCGTGGGGCCACAATGAGCAGTTCTTC. Protein: CASSLLAGESWGHNEQFF.

This clone occurred once. The chain joins TRBV9 to TRBJ2-7; D is possibly TRBD1 (6 bases). The CDR3 is 14 amino acids. Germline CDR1 reads SGDLS; CDR2 reads YYNGEE. Trimming cost V 3 bases and J 3 bases, with 13 bases left between them. CDR3 in amino acids: CASSDHPDSYEQYF. As DNA, the CDR3 is TGTGCCAGCAGCGACCACCCGGACAGCTACGAGCAGTACTTC.

The V call is TRBV11-2, the J call TRBJ2-1, with 8 bases fitting TRBD2. CDR3 length equals 16 residues. V dropped 3 bases and J dropped 4; count of bases not matched to a gene: 8. Per the germline V gene, CDR1 is SGHAT and CDR2 is FQNNGV. CDR3 DNA: TGTGCCAGCAGCTTCGGGACTAGTCTGGGTTACAATGAGCAGTTCTTC. Protein sequence: CASSFGTSLGYNEQFF.

The V and J genes are TRBV19 and TRBJ1-6; 8 positions match TRBD1. Germline-derived CDR1 and CDR2 are LNHDA and SQIVND (reference sequence). The CDR3 has 13 residues. V shed 6 bases and J 7 bases; nucleotides not matched to a gene: 2. The CDR3 bases are TGTGCCAGTAGGACAGGGGCCAATTCACCCCTCCACTTT. Translation gives CASRTGANSPLHF.